The T cell receptor (beta chain) under discussion was sequenced for a study of blood T cell repertoires in COVID-19. Study context: The United States, Italy and Spain supplied acute and convalescent COVID-19 samples. Sample material is recorded as cDNA or gDNA derived from T cells, B-cell-depleted T cells, or PBMCs.

Per the authors' pipeline: Nucleated cell number was recorded as an estimate derived from reference gene primer amplification. TCRdb's copy holds only in-frame clones and misses some; the assay was immunoSEQ multiplex PCR. V and J calls and clone size are given by that table; D and trimming were obtained from the DNA. The table records about 180,000 clones, roughly nine tenths of them present only once. In the case of this clone: Other DNA sequences in this sample translate to the same CDR3.

The CDR3 covers 14 residues. V was trimmed by 4 bases and J by 1 base, leaving 10 bases between them. Germline CDR1 and CDR2: LGHDT and YNNKEL (reference sequence). This clonotype was sampled from a man over 45 with acute or convalescent COVID-19. The rearrangement joins TRBV3-1 (or the pseudogene TRBV3-2) to TRBJ1-1; D might be TRBD1 (6 bases). The sample consisted of peripheral blood. The chain's CDR3 is CASSPWTENTEAFF. The CDR3 DNA sequence: TGTGCCAGCAGCCCCTGGACAGAGAACACTGAAGCTTTCTTT.